One T cell receptor (beta chain) is described in this entry. What it recognizes is unknown. Trimming removed 2 bases from V and 3 bases from J; junction bases left unmatched: 13. This CDR3 comprises 18 residues. Germline assignment: CDR1 GTSNPN and CDR2 SVGIG (reference sequence). The sample is drawn from a study of lymphopenia after photon versus proton radiotherapy. The study's findings and limits: Authors raise, but do not show, better survival with proton therapy.

Profiled with immunoSEQ multiplex PCR; TCRdb holds only in-frame clones, not every one. The sample includes some 170,000 clones, around nine tenths of them seen just once. The material sequenced was peripheral blood, taken from a patient treated with photon-based radiotherapy. The TCR sequence derives from a man aged 50 to 60 with gastric cancer. V and J are TRBV30 and TRBJ2-3, with 11 positions matching TRBD2. CDR3 DNA sequence: TGTGCCTGGAGTCCCGGGCCTAGCGGGAGGTCATGGACAGATACGCAGTATTTT. Protein product: CAWSPGPSGRSWTDTQYF.